The clone carrying this T cell receptor beta chain was counted once. This entry is derived from a study of technical replicates of blood from a few donors. Trimming pared 1 base from V and 7 bases from J, leaving 9 bases between. The CDR3 covers 13 residues. Germline lookup yields CDR1 SGDLS and CDR2 YYNGEE. Data came from immunoSEQ multiplex PCR; TCRdb stores just in-frame clones and leaves some out. The data show 75,000 to 80,000 clones, roughly 94% seen once. The clonotype was recovered from a human donor in good health. Sequencing used T cells isolated from PBMCs. J is TRBJ2-1 and V is TRBV9; perhaps TRBD1 as D (5 bases). CDR3: CASSVSPGNEQFF. The CDR3 nucleotides are TGTGCCAGCAGCGTAAGTCCAGGGAATGAGCAGTTCTTC.